The 14 T cell receptor beta chains in this list originate from one sample, sequenced in a study of cytomegalovirus exposure and HLA in healthy donors. Amplification used 60 Vbeta primers and 13 Jbeta primers. The method was immunoSEQ multiplex PCR; TCRdb's version includes in-frame clones alone and lacks a portion of them. The repertoire includes some 130,000 clones, approximately 62% of them detected once, and approximately 1.6% sits in the top ten. Sample: PBMCs. These receptors were obtained from a human donor in good health.

This chain connects TRBV7-2 to TRBJ2-5; TRBD2 aligns across 7 bases. Trimming removed 5 bases from V and 5 bases from J; junction bases left unmatched: 11. This CDR3 comprises 15 residues. From germline, CDR1 is SGHTA and CDR2 FQGNSA. The CDR3 here is CASSLDGGEGETQYF. The CDR3, as DNA: TGTGCCAGCAGCCTGGATGGGGGGGAAGGTGAGACCCAGTACTTC.

The chain's CDR3 is CASSYRTSYEQYF. CDR3 in DNA: TGTGCCAGCAGTTACCGTACCAGCTACGAGCAGTACTTC. The V call is TRBV6-5, the J call TRBJ2-7; D is uncertain. This CDR3 comprises 13 residues. Per the germline V gene, CDR1 is MNHEY and CDR2 is SVGAGI. The V end lost 2 bases, the J end lost 3 bases, and 8 bases lay between the germline ends.

This chain links TRBV14 with TRBJ2-1, with 13 bases lining up with TRBD2. The J segment lost 7 bases and the V segment lost 0 bases, leaving 9 bases of the junction unmatched. The CDR3 loop spans 18 amino acids. The germline gives CDR1 SGHDN, CDR2 FVKESK. The CDR3 DNA reads as TGTGCCAGCAGCCAAGATATTTGGACTAGCGGGAGTGTTAATGAGCAGTTCTTC. Protein product: CASSQDIWTSGSVNEQFF.

As regards this clone: Other DNA sequences in the same sample also yield this CDR3. CDR3 nucleotide sequence: TGTGCCAGCCGACCCGGGGGAGGCAGTTCCTACGAGCAGTACTTC. It specifies CASRPGGGSSYEQYF. V is TRBV27 and J is TRBJ2-7; a possible D gene is TRBD2 (6 bases). The CDR3 consists of 15 residues. CDR1 and CDR2 from the germline V gene are MNHEY and SMNVEV (reference sequence). Trimming pared 8 bases from V and 1 base from J, leaving 18 bases between.

This clone was detected only a few times. The chain uses TRBV7-2 and TRBJ2-7, with D perhaps matching TRBD1 (7 bases). V lost 1 base and J 0 bases, leaving 10 bases between the germline ends. Looked up from germline, CDR1 is SGHTA and CDR2 is FQGNSA. The CDR3 consists of 15 residues. The CDR3 spells CASSLDRGGSYEQYF. CDR3 bases: TGTGCCAGCAGCTTAGACAGGGGAGGCTCCTACGAGCAGTACTTC.

The chain couples TRBV7-9 to TRBJ1-2, with D maybe TRBD1 (6 bases). Germline CDR1 and CDR2: SEHNR and FQNEAQ (reference sequence). This CDR3 has 14 amino acids. Deletions cut 4 bases from V and 7 bases from J, with 16 bases between. The CDR3 DNA is TGTGCCAGCAGCTACCAGGTGGGGGCCGCTGGCTACACCTTC. Translating gives CASSYQVGAAGYTF. Looking up the rest from reference TRBV7-9 and TRBJ1-2 gives the full variable domain: DTGVSQNPRHKITKRGQNVTFRCDPISEHNRLYWYRQTLGQGPEFLTYFQNEAQLEKSRLLSDRFSAERPKGSFSTLEIQRTEQGDSAMYLCASSYQVGAAGYTFGSGTRLTVV.

This chain connects TRBV4-3 to TRBJ2-7, with TRBD2 matching 7 bases. J lost 4 bases, V lost 0 bases, and 9 bases had no gene match. CDR1 is LGHNA and CDR2 is YSLEER in the germline V gene. The CDR3 consists of 16 residues. CDR3 in DNA: TGCGCCAGCAGCCAAGAACCCGGGCAGGGAGGGTACGAGCAGTACTTC. Its protein is CASSQEPGQGGYEQYF.

The V gene is TRBV9, the J gene TRBJ2-5, with TRBD1 identical over 8 bases. V was clipped by 3 bases and J by 5 bases; unmatched bases: 9. In germline, CDR1 is SGDLS, CDR2 YYNGEE. The CDR3 sequence is 15 residues long. In nucleotides, the CDR3 is TGTGCCAGCAGCGGCAAAGACAGGGGCGTTGAGACCCAGTACTTC. Its translation is CASSGKDRGVETQYF.

The sample holds one count of this clone. The chain links TRBV18 to TRBJ2-7, with 12 bases fitting TRBD1. The germline CDR1 and CDR2 sequences are KGHSH and LQKENI. Trimming cost V 3 bases and J 7 bases; bases outside gene matches: 7. This CDR3 spans 15 amino acids. The CDR3 DNA reads as TGTGCCAGCTCACCCCCGGGACAGGGGGCTGTGGAGCAGTACTTC. Translation: CASSPPGQGAVEQYF. The whole variable domain, remainder taken from reference TRBV18 and TRBJ2-7, is NAGVMQNPRHLVRRRGQEARLRCSPMKGHSHVYWYRQLPEEGLKFMVYLQKENIIDESGMPKERFSAEFPKEGPSILRIQQVVRGDSAAYFCASSPPGQGAVEQYFGPGTRLTVT.

The chain has TRBV7-6 and TRBJ2-2, with no clear D. The V end lost 1 base, the J end lost 5 bases, and 5 bases lay between the germline ends. The CDR3 runs 13 residues. The V gene's germline CDR1 is SGHVS and CDR2 FNYEAQ. CDR3 protein: CASSLVETGELFF. CDR3 coding DNA: TGTGCCAGCAGCTTAGTGGAGACCGGGGAGCTGTTTTTT. The full variable domain, in which reference TRBV7-6 and TRBJ2-2 provide the parts outside the CDR3, is GAGVSQSPRYKVTKRGQDVALRCDPISGHVSLYWYRQALGQGPEFLTYFNYEAQQDKSGLPNDRFSAERPEGSISTLTIQRTEQRDSAMYRCASSLVETGELFFGEGSRLTVL.

This chain uses TRBV19 with TRBJ2-7; 8 bases align to TRBD1. The CDR3 has 14 amino acids. Germline loops: CDR1 LNHDA, CDR2 SQIVND (reference sequence). Trimming took 3 bases from V and 3 from J; bases not matched to a gene: 4. The DNA for the CDR3 is TGTGCCAGTAGTATCGGGACAGGCAACTACGAGCAGTACTTC. Amino acid sequence: CASSIGTGNYEQYF.

The chain uses TRBV2 and TRBJ2-2; D ambiguous. In germline, CDR1 is SNHLY, CDR2 FYNNEI. The CDR3 is 20 residues long. Between the trimmed V and J ends, which lost 4 bases and 0 bases, there was a span of 24 bases. Here the CDR3 DNA reads TGTGCCAGCAGTGTCTCTCGTGGGCCCACCGATATAGCGAACACCGGGGAGCTGTTTTTT. Translating gives CASSVSRGPTDIANTGELFF.

The chain is built from TRBV10-1 and TRBJ2-5; 9 bases align to TRBD2. The J call is in doubt because the DNA end fits TRBJ2-7 better. Germline CDR1 is WNHNN and CDR2 is SYGVQD (reference sequence). This CDR3 spans 14 amino acids. The CDR3 region is CASSGTSGSYEQYF. In DNA form, the CDR3 reads TGCGCCAGCAGTGGCACTAGCGGGTCCTACGAGCAGTACTTC.

The J gene is TRBJ1-1, the V gene TRBV4-2, with unresolved D. This CDR3 comprises 15 residues. Trimming removed 4 bases from V and 5 bases from J, with 17 bases in between. Germline CDR1 reads LGHNA; CDR2 reads YNFKEQ. Written as DNA, the CDR3 is TGTGCCAGCAGCCTCTACCAGGTGGGTACGACTGAAGCTTTCTTT. Translated, it gives CASSLYQVGTTEAFF.